This entry lists 10 T cell receptor beta chains sequenced from one sample in a study of T-cell memory formation after mild COVID-19. TCRdb fed the 5' RACE reads into MiXCR, producing one record per CDR3 protein. Here the sample spans around 320,000 distinct CDR3 sequences, 14% being singletons. Input material: PBMCs or a T cell subset sorted from them (not recorded which). Every receptor here comes from a man aged 18 to 35 who had mild COVID-19 (a few samples of this study predate the infection). Cell type and time point are not known.

This clonotype turned up a few times. The rearrangement links TRBV27 to TRBJ2-3; D possibly uses TRBD1 or TRBD2 (5 bases each). The CDR3 runs to 16 residues. The V end lost 2 bases, the J end lost 6 bases, and 18 bases lay between the germline ends. Germline lookup yields CDR1 MNHEY and CDR2 SMNVEV (reference sequence). CDR3 coding DNA: TGTGCCAGCAGTTTAACCCGGGACCCCTGGGGCGATACGCAGTATTTT. Its translation is CASSLTRDPWGDTQYF.

V usage is TRBV6-5 and J usage is TRBJ1-1, with 7 bases that match TRBD1. J lost 5 bases, V lost 5 bases, and 8 bases had no gene match. CDR3 length equals 14 residues. The germline CDR1 and CDR2 sequences are MNHEY and SVGAGI. The DNA of the CDR3 is TGTGCCAGCAGTGACAACAGGGGTTGGACTGAAGCTTTCTTT. Its protein is CASSDNRGWTEAFF.

V usage is TRBV28 and J usage is TRBJ2-7; D is possibly TRBD1 (6 bases). The CDR3 covers 15 residues. Germline V gene data show CDR1 as MDHEN and CDR2 as SYDVKM. Trimming left V 5 bases short and J 4 bases short, with 18 bases between. The CDR3 DNA sequence: TGTGCCAGCAGTCTAGGCGGACAGCCATTTTACGAGCAGTACGTC. Translating gives CASSLGGQPFYEQYV.

The chain links TRBV21-1 to TRBJ2-3; the DNA was not compared with TRBD1, the D call given in the table. TRBV21-1 is termed a pseudogene. This CDR3 comprises 13 residues. CDR3 residues: CASLGQITDTQYF. CDR3 in DNA: TGTGCCAGTTTGGGACAGATCACAGATACGCAGTATTTT.

The rearrangement links TRBV10-3 to TRBJ1-1; tentative D call: TRBD1 (6 bases). This CDR3 region has 14 residues. In germline, CDR1 is ENHRY, CDR2 SYGVKD. V dropped 0 bases and J dropped 7 bases, with 12 bases sitting between them. CDR3: CAISESQGFGEAFF. The CDR3 region has the DNA TGTGCCATCAGTGAGTCACAGGGCTTTGGTGAAGCTTTCTTT.

CDR3 DNA: TGCGCCAGCAGCGATAGGGGGGTTGAGCAGTTCTTC. Protein: CASSDRGVEQFF. The chain joins TRBV5-1 to TRBJ2-1; perhaps D is TRBD1 or TRBD2 (6 bases each). Germline lookup yields CDR1 SGHRS and CDR2 YFSETQ. V lost 4 bases, J lost 9 bases, and 11 bases lay in between. The CDR3 contains 12 residues. Complete variable domain (other parts from reference TRBV5-1 and TRBJ2-1): KAGVTQTPRYLIKTRGQQVTLSCSPISGHRSVSWYQQTPGQGLQFLFEYFSETQRNKGNFPGRFSGRQFSNSRSEMNVSTLELGDSALYLCASSDRGVEQFFGPGTRLTVL.

This clonotype occurred a few times. The CDR3 coding sequence is TGTGCCATCAGTGACCTTTACACCGGGGAGCTGTTTTTT. Translating gives CAISDLYTGELFF. The rearrangement uses TRBV10-3 and TRBJ2-2; D not certain. The CDR3 contains 13 residues. Germline V gene sequence: CDR1 ENHRY, CDR2 SYGVKD. V was shortened by 3 bases and J by 3 bases, with 5 bases between the two germline ends.

This clonotype was detected a few times. The chain joins TRBV6-5 to TRBJ1-6; D gene uncertain. Per germline, CDR1 MNHEY and CDR2 SVGAGI. The germline V and J ends were trimmed by 2 bases and 7 bases, with 6 bases remaining between them. The CDR3 length is 13 residues. CDR3 region: CASSYLGNSPLHF. CDR3 in DNA: TGTGCCAGCAGTTACCTCGGGAATTCACCCCTCCACTTT.

In this sample, this clonotype turned up a few times. The chain has TRBV10-3 and TRBJ1-5, with D possibly matching TRBD1 (6 bases). The V end was cut by 2 bases, the J end by 0 bases, with 11 bases between. The CDR3 covers 16 residues. Germline CDR1 and CDR2: ENHRY and SYGVKD. CDR3 loop: CAISEAGAPSNQPQHF. The CDR3 DNA follows: TGTGCCATCAGTGAGGCGGGGGCCCCTAGCAATCAGCCCCAGCATTTT.

This clonotype turned up a few times. The V and J genes are TRBV7-3 and TRBJ1-2; the D is unclear. The germline V and J ends were trimmed by 5 bases and 4 bases, with 17 bases remaining between them. CDR1 is SGHTA, CDR2 FQGTGA, per germline. This CDR3 comprises 15 residues. The CDR3 here is CASSPSAGNGYGYTF. Here the CDR3 DNA reads TGTGCCAGCAGCCCGAGCGCGGGCAACGGCTATGGCTACACCTTC.